This TCR beta chain is from a study of neoadjuvant anti-PD-1 for oral cavity cancer. Overall study: Nivolumab at 3 mg/kg was mostly given biweekly, three to four doses, pre-surgery. Patients without progression received a fourth nivolumab dose around day 43, then surgical resection on days 50-56.

The CDR3 sequence is 15 residues long. V shed 1 base and J shed 5 bases, with 15 bases lying between them. Germline CDR1 is LGHNT and CDR2 is FRNRAP. Six replicates per PBMC sample, mostly from around 460 ng of genomic DNA. Sequenced by immunoSEQ multiplex PCR; TCRdb stores in-frame clones only, minus some. The sample lists around 70,000 clones, about 88% occurring once. Time point of the sample: after neoadjuvant nivolumab, at surgical resection. These newly diagnosed stage II-IVA oral cavity squamous cell carcinoma patients had no prior systemic or radiation treatment. The sequencing here drew on PBMCs, taken after nivolumab (anti-PD-1) treatment. This TCR came from a person aged 40 to 85 with oral cavity squamous cell carcinoma. The V call is TRBV12-5, the J call TRBJ2-7; weak D call: TRBD1 (6 bases). The CDR3 spells CASGLGLTGNDEQYF. The CDR3 DNA reads TGTGCTAGTGGTTTGGGCTTAACAGGGAACGACGAGCAGTACTTC.